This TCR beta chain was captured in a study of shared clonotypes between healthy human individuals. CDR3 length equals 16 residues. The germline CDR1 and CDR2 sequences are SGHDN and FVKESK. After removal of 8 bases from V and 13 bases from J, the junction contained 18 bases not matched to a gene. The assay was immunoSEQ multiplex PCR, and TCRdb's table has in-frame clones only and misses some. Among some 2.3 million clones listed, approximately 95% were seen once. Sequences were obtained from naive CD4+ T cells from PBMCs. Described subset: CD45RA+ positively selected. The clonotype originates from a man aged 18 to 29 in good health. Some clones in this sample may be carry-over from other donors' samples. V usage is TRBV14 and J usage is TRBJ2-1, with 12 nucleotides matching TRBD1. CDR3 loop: CASQAWGQGARSVQFF. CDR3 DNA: TGTGCCAGCCAAGCGTGGGGACAGGGGGCAAGGTCAGTCCAGTTCTTC.